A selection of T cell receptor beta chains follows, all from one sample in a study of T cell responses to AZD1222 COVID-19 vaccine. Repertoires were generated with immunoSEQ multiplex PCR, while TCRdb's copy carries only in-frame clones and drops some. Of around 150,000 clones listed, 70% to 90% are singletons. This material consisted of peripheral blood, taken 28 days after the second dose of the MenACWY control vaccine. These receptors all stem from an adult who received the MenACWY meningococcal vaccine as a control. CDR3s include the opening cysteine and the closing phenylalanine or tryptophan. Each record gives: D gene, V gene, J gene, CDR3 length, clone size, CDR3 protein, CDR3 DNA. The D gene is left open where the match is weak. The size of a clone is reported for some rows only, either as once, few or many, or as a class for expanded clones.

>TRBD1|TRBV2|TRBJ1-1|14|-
CASRATGVGTEAFF
TGTGCCAGCAGGGCTACAGGGGTCGGCACTGAAGCTTTCTTT
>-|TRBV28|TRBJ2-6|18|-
CASRRGGTVISGANVLTF
TGTGCCAGCAGGAGAGGGGGAACAGTGATCTCTGGGGCCAACGTCCTGACTTTC
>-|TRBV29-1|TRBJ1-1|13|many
CSGLRQLNTEAFF
TGCAGCGGTCTGAGGCAGCTCAACACTGAAGCTTTCTTT
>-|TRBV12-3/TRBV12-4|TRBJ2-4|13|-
CASRAGQKNIQYF
TGTGCCAGCAGGGCGGGGCAGAAAAACATTCAGTACTTC
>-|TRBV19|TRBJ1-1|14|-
CASSIEGVNTEAFF
TGTGCCAGTAGTATAGAGGGGGTGAACACTGAAGCTTTCTTT
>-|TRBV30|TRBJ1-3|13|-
CAWGPLVGNTIYF
TGTGCCTGGGGCCCCTTAGTAGGAAACACCATATATTTT
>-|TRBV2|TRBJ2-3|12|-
CASSESTDTQYF
TGTGCCAGCAGTGAATCGACAGATACGCAGTATTTT
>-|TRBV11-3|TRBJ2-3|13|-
CASSLGVTDTQYF
TGTGCCAGCAGCTTAGGGGTCACAGATACGCAGTATTTT
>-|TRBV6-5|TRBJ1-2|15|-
CASSTRRTGGYGYTF
TGTGCCAGCAGTACCCGACGGACTGGAGGCTATGGCTACACCTTC
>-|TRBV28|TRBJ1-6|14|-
CASEPGPYNSPLHF
TGTGCCAGCGAGCCAGGGCCGTATAATTCACCCCTCCACTTT
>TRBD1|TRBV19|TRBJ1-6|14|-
CASSMGTVNSPLHF
TGTGCCAGTAGTATGGGGACAGTTAATTCACCCCTCCACTTT
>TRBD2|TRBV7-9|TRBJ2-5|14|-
CPSKQAGGRETQYF
TGTCCCAGCAAACAAGCGGGGGGGCGGGAGACCCAGTACTTC
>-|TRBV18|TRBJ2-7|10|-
CASSPPGSEF
TGTGCCAGCTCACCACCGGGGTCAGAGTTC
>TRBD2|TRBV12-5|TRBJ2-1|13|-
CASGLEGLAGRFF
TGTGCTAGTGGTTTGGAGGGACTAGCGGGCCGGTTCTTC
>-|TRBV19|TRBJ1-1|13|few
CASRNDRYTEAFF
TGTGCCAGTAGGAACGACAGGTACACTGAAGCTTTCTTT
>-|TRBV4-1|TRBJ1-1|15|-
CASSEGGAKDTEAFF
TGCGCCAGCAGCGAAGGAGGGGCGAAGGACACTGAAGCTTTCTTT
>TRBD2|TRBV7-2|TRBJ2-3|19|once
CASSPGLAGGRGEKDTQYF
TGTGCCAGCAGCCCGGGACTAGCGGGAGGGCGAGGGGAGAAAGATACGCAGTATTTT
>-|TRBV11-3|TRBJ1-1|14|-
CASSLEEEGQEAFF
TGTGCCAGCAGCTTAGAAGAAGAAGGCCAGGAAGCTTTCTTT
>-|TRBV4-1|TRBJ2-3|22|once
CASCQVLGRVGVGAGSTDTQYF
TGCGCCAGCTGCCAAGTCTTGGGGCGGGTCGGTGTAGGGGCGGGGAGCACAGATACGCAGTATTTT
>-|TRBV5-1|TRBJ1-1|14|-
CASSLTGSDTEAFF
TGCGCCAGCAGCTTGACAGGGTCGGATACTGAAGCTTTCTTT
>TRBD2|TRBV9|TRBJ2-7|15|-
CASSVASSGAYEQYF
TGTGCCAGCAGCGTAGCATCTAGCGGCGCCTACGAGCAGTACTTC
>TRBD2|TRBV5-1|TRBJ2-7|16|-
CASSLGAGLAGGEQYF
TGCGCCAGCAGCTTGGGGGCAGGACTAGCGGGAGGAGAGCAGTACTTC
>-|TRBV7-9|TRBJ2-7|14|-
CASSFGQNSVEQYF
TGTGCCAGCAGCTTCGGGCAGAATTCGGTCGAGCAGTACTTC
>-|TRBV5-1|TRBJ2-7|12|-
CASSPPGHEQYF
TGCGCCAGCAGCCCCCCGGGACACGAGCAGTACTTC
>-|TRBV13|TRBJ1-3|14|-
CASSLINSRNTIYF
TGTGCCAGCAGCTTAATCAACAGCAGAAACACCATATATTTT
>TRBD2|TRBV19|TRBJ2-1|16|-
CASSTRLAGGYNEQFF
TGTGCCAGTAGTACTCGACTAGCGGGAGGATACAATGAGCAGTTCTTC
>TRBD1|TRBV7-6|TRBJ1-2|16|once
CASSPKTGDLNYGYTF
TGTGCCAGCAGCCCGAAAACAGGGGACCTTAACTATGGCTACACCTTC
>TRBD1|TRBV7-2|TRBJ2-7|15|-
CASSQQGRAAYEQYF
TGTGCCAGCAGCCAACAGGGGCGAGCGGCCTACGAGCAGTACTTC
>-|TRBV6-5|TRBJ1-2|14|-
CASMVGALGHGYTF
TGTGCCAGCATGGTGGGGGCACTGGGGCATGGCTACACCTTC
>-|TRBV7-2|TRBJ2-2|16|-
CASSHKGGQNGGELFF
TGTGCCAGCAGCCATAAAGGGGGACAAAACGGCGGGGAGCTGTTTTTT
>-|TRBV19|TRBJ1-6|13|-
CASSENFNSPLHF
TGTGCCAGTAGCGAAAACTTCAATTCACCCCTCCACTTT
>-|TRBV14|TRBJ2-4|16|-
CASSPTQGLAKNIQYF
TGTGCCAGCAGCCCAACACAGGGCCTAGCCAAAAACATTCAGTACTTC
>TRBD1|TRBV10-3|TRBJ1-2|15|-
CAISDRQGRDYGYTF
TGTGCCATCAGTGACCGACAGGGGCGCGACTATGGCTACACCTTC
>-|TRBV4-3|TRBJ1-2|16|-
CASSQDRGGRAYGYTF
TGCGCCAGCAGCCAAGATCGGGGTGGCAGAGCCTATGGCTACACCTTC
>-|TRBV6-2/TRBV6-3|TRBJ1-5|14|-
CASSYSGRNQPQHF
TGTGCCAGCAGTTACTCGGGACGCAATCAGCCCCAGCATTTT
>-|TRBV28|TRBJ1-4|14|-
CASIAGTVNEKLFF
TGTGCCAGCATCGCCGGGACGGTTAATGAAAAACTGTTTTTT
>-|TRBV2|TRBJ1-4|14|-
CASSVQGTNEKLFF
TGTGCCAGCAGTGTTCAGGGGACTAATGAAAAACTGTTTTTT
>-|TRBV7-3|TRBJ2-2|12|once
CASSSTAGELFF
TGTGCCAGCAGCTCTACAGCCGGGGAGCTGTTTTTT
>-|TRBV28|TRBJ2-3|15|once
CASSLVGQSTDTQYF
TGTGCCAGCAGTTTAGTCGGGCAGAGCACAGATACGCAGTATTTT
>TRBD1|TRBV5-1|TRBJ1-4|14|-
CASSLGRGDEKLFF
TGCGCCAGCAGCTTGGGCAGGGGGGATGAAAAACTGTTTTTT